This entry describes one TCR beta chain. Its antigen remains unidentified. The data belong to a study of cytomegalovirus exposure and HLA in healthy donors. Findings and limits, study-wide: Accurate HLA-A and HLA-B prediction from TCR beta sequences was reported for most subjects. Earlier analysis yielded a pattern in which most TCR beta V segments were productive about 87% or about 30% of the time.

Trimming left V 3 bases short and J 11 bases short, with 16 bases between. The CDR3 totals 13 residues. Germline loops: CDR1 MGHRA, CDR2 YSYEKL. Researchers ran the PCR with 60 Vbeta and 13 Jbeta primers. Generated by immunoSEQ multiplex PCR, the TCRdb table keeps only in-frame clones and is missing some. The sample records approximately 170,000 clones, approximately 88% being singletons. The sequencing sample was made of PBMCs. This TCR derives from a boy under 10 years old in good health and CMV-seronegative. This chain connects TRBV4-1 to TRBJ1-1, with D perhaps TRBD1 (5 bases). CDR3 coding DNA: TGCGCCAGCAGCCAGCCGGGGGACTTAGGGGCTTTCTTT. This codes for CASSQPGDLGAFF.